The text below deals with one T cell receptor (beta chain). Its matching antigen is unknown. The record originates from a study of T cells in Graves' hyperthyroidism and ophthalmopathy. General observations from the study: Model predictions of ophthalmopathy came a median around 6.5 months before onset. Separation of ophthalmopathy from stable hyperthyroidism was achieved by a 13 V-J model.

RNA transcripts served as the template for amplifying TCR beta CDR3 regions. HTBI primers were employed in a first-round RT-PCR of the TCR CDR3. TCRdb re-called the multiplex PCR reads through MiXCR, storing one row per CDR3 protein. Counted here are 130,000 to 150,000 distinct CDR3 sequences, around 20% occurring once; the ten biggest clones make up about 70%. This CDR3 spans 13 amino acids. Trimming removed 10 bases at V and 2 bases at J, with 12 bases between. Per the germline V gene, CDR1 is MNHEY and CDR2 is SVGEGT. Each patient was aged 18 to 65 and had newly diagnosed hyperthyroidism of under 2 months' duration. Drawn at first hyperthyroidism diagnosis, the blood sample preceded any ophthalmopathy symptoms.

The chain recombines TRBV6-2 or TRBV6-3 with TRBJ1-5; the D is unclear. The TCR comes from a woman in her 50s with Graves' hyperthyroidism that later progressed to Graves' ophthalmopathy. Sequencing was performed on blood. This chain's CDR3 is CATAGSGNQPQHF. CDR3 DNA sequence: TGTGCCACTGCCGGATCGGGCAATCAGCCCCAGCATTTT.